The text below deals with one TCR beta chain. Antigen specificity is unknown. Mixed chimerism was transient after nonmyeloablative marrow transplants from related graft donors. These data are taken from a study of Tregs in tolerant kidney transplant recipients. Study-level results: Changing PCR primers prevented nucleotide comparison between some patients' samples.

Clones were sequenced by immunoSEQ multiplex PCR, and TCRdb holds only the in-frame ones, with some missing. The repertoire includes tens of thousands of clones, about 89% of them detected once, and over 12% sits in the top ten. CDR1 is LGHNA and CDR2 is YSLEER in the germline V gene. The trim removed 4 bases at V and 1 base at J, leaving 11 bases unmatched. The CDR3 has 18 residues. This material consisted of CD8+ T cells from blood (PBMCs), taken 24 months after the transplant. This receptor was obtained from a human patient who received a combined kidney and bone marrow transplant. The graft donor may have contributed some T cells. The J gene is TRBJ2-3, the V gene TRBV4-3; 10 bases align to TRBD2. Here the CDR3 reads CASSLVLSGTSGTDTQYF. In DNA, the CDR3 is TGCGCCAGCAGCCTTGTACTATCCGGGACTAGCGGCACAGATACGCAGTATTTT.